The clone carrying this T cell receptor (beta chain) was seen a single time. The antigen is unknown. The germline V gene has CDR1 SGHTA and CDR2 FQGNSA. Germline trimming cut 5 bases from V and 8 bases from J; bases unmatched to any gene: 8. This CDR3 spans 14 amino acids. This specimen belongs to a study of OX40 agonist ivuxolimab in advanced cancers. Study results and limitations: Doses of 0.1 to 3.0 mg/kg were accompanied by clonal expansion of CD4+ and CD8+ blood T cells by week 6. On average, CD8+ T cells showed a greater number of expanded clones than CD4+.

Profiled with immunoSEQ multiplex PCR; TCRdb holds only in-frame clones, not every one. The data show 70,000 or so clones, with about 88% seen just once and roughly 8% held by the top ten. The gene calls are TRBV7-2 and TRBJ1-4, with TRBD1 identical over 7 bases. This specimen was CD4+ or CD8+ T cells sorted from blood, taken in a trial of the OX40 agonist ivuxolimab. This TCR derives from an adult with an advanced solid tumor such as melanoma, head and neck, liver or kidney cancer. The CDR3 sequence is CASSMQGGEEKLFF. The CDR3 coding sequence is TGTGCCAGCAGCATGCAGGGGGGGGAGGAAAAACTGTTTTTT.